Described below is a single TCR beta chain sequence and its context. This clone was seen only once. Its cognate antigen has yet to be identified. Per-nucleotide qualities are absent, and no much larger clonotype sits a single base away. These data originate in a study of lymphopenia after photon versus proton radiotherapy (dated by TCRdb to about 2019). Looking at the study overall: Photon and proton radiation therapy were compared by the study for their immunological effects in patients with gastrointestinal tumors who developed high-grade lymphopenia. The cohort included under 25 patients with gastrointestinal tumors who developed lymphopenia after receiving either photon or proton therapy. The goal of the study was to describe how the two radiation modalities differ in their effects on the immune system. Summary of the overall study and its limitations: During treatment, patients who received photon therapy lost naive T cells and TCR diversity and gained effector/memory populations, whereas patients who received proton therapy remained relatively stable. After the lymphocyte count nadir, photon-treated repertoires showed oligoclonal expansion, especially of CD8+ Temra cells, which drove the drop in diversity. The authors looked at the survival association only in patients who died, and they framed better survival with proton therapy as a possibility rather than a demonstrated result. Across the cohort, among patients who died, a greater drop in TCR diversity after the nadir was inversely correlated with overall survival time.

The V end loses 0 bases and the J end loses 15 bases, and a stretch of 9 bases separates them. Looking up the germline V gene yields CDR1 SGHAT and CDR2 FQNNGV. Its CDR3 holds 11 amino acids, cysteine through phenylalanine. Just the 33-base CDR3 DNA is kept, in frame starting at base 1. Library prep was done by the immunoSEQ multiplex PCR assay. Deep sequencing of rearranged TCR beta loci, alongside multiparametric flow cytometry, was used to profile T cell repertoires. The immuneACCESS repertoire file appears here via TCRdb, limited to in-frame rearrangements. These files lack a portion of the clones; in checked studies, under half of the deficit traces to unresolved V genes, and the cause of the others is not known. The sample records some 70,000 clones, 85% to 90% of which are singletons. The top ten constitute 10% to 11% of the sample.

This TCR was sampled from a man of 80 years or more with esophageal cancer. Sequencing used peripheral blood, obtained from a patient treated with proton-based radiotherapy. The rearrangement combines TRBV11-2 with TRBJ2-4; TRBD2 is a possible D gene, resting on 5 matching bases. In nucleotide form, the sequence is TGTGCCAGCAGCTTAGACGGAGGTTGGTACTTC. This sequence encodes CASSLDGGWYF.